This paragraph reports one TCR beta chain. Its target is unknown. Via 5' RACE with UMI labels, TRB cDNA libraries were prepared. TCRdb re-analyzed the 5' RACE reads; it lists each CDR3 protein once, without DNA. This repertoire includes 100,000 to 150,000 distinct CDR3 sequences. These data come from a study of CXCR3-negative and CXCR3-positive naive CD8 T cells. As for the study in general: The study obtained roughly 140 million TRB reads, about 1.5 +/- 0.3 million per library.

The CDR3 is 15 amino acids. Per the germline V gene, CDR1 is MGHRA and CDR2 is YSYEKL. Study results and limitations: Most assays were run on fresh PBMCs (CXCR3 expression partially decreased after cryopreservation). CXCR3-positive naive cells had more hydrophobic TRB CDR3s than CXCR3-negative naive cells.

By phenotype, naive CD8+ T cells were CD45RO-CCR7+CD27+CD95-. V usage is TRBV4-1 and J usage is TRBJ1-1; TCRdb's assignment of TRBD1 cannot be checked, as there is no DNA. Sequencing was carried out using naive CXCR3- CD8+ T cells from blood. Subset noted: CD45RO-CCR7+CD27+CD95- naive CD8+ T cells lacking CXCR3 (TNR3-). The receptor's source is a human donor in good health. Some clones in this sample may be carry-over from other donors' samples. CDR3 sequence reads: CASSPRWDLNTEAFF.